This T cell receptor beta chain derives from a study of human T cells and chemical hapten exposure. Study background: Per-sample variation in TCR yield stemmed mainly from small pooled library volume differences. Study conclusions and caveats: TCRs above 1 in 1000 frequency stayed constant with DPC sensitization.

Indicated time point: patch test 3, about 24 weeks after DPC sensitization. This sample's treatment: therapeutic diphenylcyclopropenone sensitization with weekly scalp DPC. Each donor was an alopecia patient between 18 and 70 years of age who qualified for DPC. Within the library, unique molecular identifiers were attached to each individual cDNA molecule. Using its own MiXCR run on the RACE reads, TCRdb lists one record per CDR3 protein. Of about 82,000 distinct CDR3 sequences in the sample, roughly 13% were seen once. V lost 3 bases to trimming and J lost 7 bases; unmatched junction nucleotides: 3. This CDR3 spans 12 amino acids. CDR1 and CDR2 from the germline V gene are SQVTM and ANQGSEA. With respect to this clonotype: Its cognate antigen is unknown.

The chain is built from TRBV29-1 and TRBJ2-1; 7 nucleotides match TRBD2. The sample consisted of whole blood, taken in connection with sensitization to the hapten diphenylcyclopropenone (DPC). This TCR was sampled from a woman between 50 and 59 years old with alopecia areata. Some clones in this sample may be carry-over from other donors' samples. The CDR3 region has the DNA TGCAGCGTTGATCAAGCGGGGAATGAGCAGTTCTTC. This gives the protein CSVDQAGNEQFF.